The 27 T cell receptor beta chains below were found in one sample sequenced in a study of a mutant IDH1 vaccine in newly diagnosed glioma. As to time point: week 23, last vaccination. The investigators gave 300 ug of mutant IDH1 20-mer peptide in each vaccine dose, together with topical imiquimod. These receptors' targets are unknown. The assay was immunoSEQ multiplex PCR, and TCRdb's table has in-frame clones only and misses some. Among tens of thousands of clones listed, about 85% were seen once. Specimen: PBMCs, collected from a glioma patient whose treatment included an IDH1 peptide vaccine. These receptors were taken from a woman aged 50 to 60 with glioma.

This chain joins TRBV11-3 and TRBJ2-2, with D perhaps being TRBD1 or TRBD2 (5 bases each). In germline, CDR1 is SGHNT, CDR2 YENEEA. Trimming took 0 bases from V and 6 from J, leaving 14 bases between them. This CDR3 is 16 amino acids long. CDR3 sequence: CASSLDTGPGAGELFF. In DNA, the CDR3 is TGTGCCAGCAGCTTAGATACGGGACCTGGAGCCGGGGAGCTGTTTTTT. Looking up the rest from reference TRBV11-3 and TRBJ2-2 gives the full variable domain: EAGVVQSPRYKIIEKKQPVAFWCNPISGHNTLYWYLQNLGQGPELLIRYENEEAVDDSQLPKDRFSAERLKGVDSTLKIQPAELGDSAVYLCASSLDTGPGAGELFFGEGSRLTVL.

This chain links TRBV6-1 with TRBJ1-2; TRBD1 is a possible D gene (6 bases). Germline CDR1 reads MNHNS; CDR2 reads SASEGT. The V gene lost 1 base and the J gene lost 4 bases, with 13 bases spanning the gap. This CDR3 contains 15 residues. DNA of the CDR3: TGTGCCAGCAGTGAAGTTGGGGGGCTAGGCTATGGCTACACCTTC. Its translation is CASSEVGGLGYGYTF.

The J gene is TRBJ1-3, the V gene TRBV5-1; a possible D gene is TRBD1 (5 bases). CDR1 SGHRS and CDR2 YFSETQ come from the germline V gene. The CDR3 runs 14 residues. V gave up 1 base and J gave up 8 bases, with 13 bases separating them. The CDR3 region is CASSLLGGADTIYF. The CDR3 DNA sequence: TGCGCCAGCAGCTTGCTCGGGGGAGCGGACACCATATATTTT.

V usage is TRBV4-1 and J usage is TRBJ2-3; 13 nucleotides line up with TRBD2. J gave up 1 base and V 1 base, and 8 bases lay outside the gene matches. The CDR3 has 19 residues. Germline CDR1 and CDR2: MGHRA and YSYEKL. The CDR3 loop reads CASSQAWTSGRGGTDTQYF. In nucleotides, the CDR3 is TGCGCCAGCAGCCAAGCCTGGACTAGCGGGAGAGGGGGCACAGATACGCAGTATTTT.

The gene calls are TRBV5-1 and TRBJ2-2, with 9 bases matching TRBD2. CDR3 length: 18 amino acids. The V and J ends lost 7 bases and 4 bases, in that order; junction bases with no gene match: 17. Germline CDR1 and CDR2: SGHRS and YFSETQ. CDR3 loop: CASGSLMAGGPRTGELFF. CDR3 DNA sequence: TGCGCCAGCGGGAGCTTAATGGCGGGAGGGCCCCGCACCGGGGAGCTGTTTTTT.

This chain links TRBV2 with TRBJ2-5; TRBD2 matches 7 bases. The germline V gene encodes CDR1 SNHLY and CDR2 FYNNEI. CDR3 length: 14 residues. V was clipped by 5 bases and J by 4 bases; unmatched bases: 7. The CDR3 is CASSLLAIGETQYF. For the CDR3, the DNA is TGTGCCAGCAGTCTACTAGCGATCGGAGAGACCCAGTACTTC.

The chain combines TRBV15 with TRBJ2-7; either TRBD1 or TRBD2 may fit D (5 bases each). V was trimmed by 1 base and J by 0 bases, leaving 7 bases between them. This CDR3 comprises 14 residues. Germline CDR1 is LNHNV and CDR2 is YYDKDF (reference sequence). For the CDR3, the DNA is TGTGCCACCAGCAGAGTGGGGGACTCCTACGAGCAGTACTTC. Translation: CATSRVGDSYEQYF.

The chain links TRBV18 to TRBJ2-7, with TRBD1 identical over 7 bases. The length of the CDR3 is 14 residues. Germline V gene data show CDR1 as KGHSH and CDR2 as LQKENI. V was clipped by 3 bases and J by 2 bases; unmatched bases: 4. Written as DNA, the CDR3 is TGTGCCAGCTCACCGACGGGACAGCCCTACGAGCAGTACTTC. The encoded protein is CASSPTGQPYEQYF. Complete variable domain (other parts from reference TRBV18 and TRBJ2-7): NAGVMQNPRHLVRRRGQEARLRCSPMKGHSHVYWYRQLPEEGLKFMVYLQKENIIDESGMPKERFSAEFPKEGPSILRIQQVVRGDSAAYFCASSPTGQPYEQYFGPGTRLTVT.

The V and J genes are TRBV6-5 and TRBJ1-2; D is undetermined. Germline lookup yields CDR1 MNHEY and CDR2 SVGAGI. V dropped 2 bases and J dropped 4 bases, with 8 bases sitting between them. This CDR3 comprises 13 residues. CDR3 nucleotide sequence: TGTGCCAGCAGTTACAGCGCTATCTATGGCTACACCTTC. Residues: CASSYSAIYGYTF.

This chain uses TRBV10-3 with TRBJ2-1, with 7 bases fitting TRBD1. The germline V gene has CDR1 ENHRY and CDR2 SYGVKD. The CDR3 is 15 amino acids. The junction had 9 bases not matched to a gene; V was cut back by 6 bases and J by 4 bases. CDR3: CAIRKTGSLYNEQFF. The CDR3 DNA reads TGTGCCATCAGGAAGACAGGGTCCCTATACAATGAGCAGTTCTTC.

Regarding this clone: Relative to the germline gene, one junction end is altered; a read error may explain this. The J gene is TRBJ2-2, the V gene TRBV7-7; D gene ambiguous. In germline, CDR1 is SSHAT, CDR2 FNYEAQ (reference sequence). There are 13 residues in the CDR3. Here the CDR3 reads CASSLVEAGELFF. CDR3 coding DNA: TGTGCTAGCAGCTTAGTAGAGGCCGGGGAGCTGTTTTTT.

The chain carries TRBV10-3 and TRBJ2-1; 12 positions agree with TRBD1. The germline gives CDR1 ENHRY, CDR2 SYGVKD. V shed 7 bases and J 4 bases; nucleotides not matched to a gene: 5. The CDR3 consists of 15 residues. CDR3: CAITRDRGPYNEQFF. Written as DNA, the CDR3 is TGTGCCATCACCCGGGACAGGGGGCCGTACAATGAGCAGTTCTTC.

This clone was observed a single time. The rearrangement uses TRBV18 and TRBJ1-1; D call uncertain. The germline CDR1 and CDR2 sequences are KGHSH and LQKENI. Trimming took off 5 bases at V and 0 bases at J, with 13 bases between the two ends. The CDR3 loop spans 15 amino acids. CDR3 nucleotide sequence: TGTGCCAGCTCAAACTTAACGGTATTGAACACTGAAGCTTTCTTT. Encoded protein: CASSNLTVLNTEAFF.

The gene calls are TRBV11-1 and TRBJ1-1, with 7 bases aligning to TRBD1. The V segment lost 3 bases and the J segment 2 bases; nucleotides outside the gene matches: 6. Germline V gene data show CDR1 as SGHAT and CDR2 as FQDESV (reference sequence). This CDR3 is built from 15 residues. CDR3 in amino acids: CASSFFGTVNTEAFF. As DNA, the CDR3 is TGTGCCAGCAGCTTCTTTGGGACAGTTAACACTGAAGCTTTCTTT.

This clone came up once. The chain is built from TRBV27 and TRBJ2-6; the D is unclear. There are 17 residues in the CDR3. The V and J ends lost 4 bases and 0 bases respectively, with 13 bases between them. The V gene's germline CDR1 is MNHEY and CDR2 SMNVEV (reference sequence). The CDR3 loop is CASSSLTVSSGANVLTF. The CDR3 DNA follows: TGTGCCAGCAGTTCCTTGACGGTGAGCTCTGGGGCCAACGTCCTGACTTTC. Together with reference TRBV27 and TRBJ2-6, the CDR3 gives the full variable domain: EAQVTQNPRYLITVTGKKLTVTCSQNMNHEYMSWYRQDPGLGLRQIYYSMNVEVTDKGDVPEGYKVSRKEKRNFPLILESPSPNQTSLYFCASSSLTVSSGANVLTFGAGSRLTVL.

This rearrangement joins TRBV5-6 to TRBJ2-3, with 8 nucleotides matching TRBD2. The CDR3 contains 16 residues. Trimming cost V 3 bases and J 0 bases; bases outside gene matches: 6. Germline CDR1 and CDR2: SGHDT and YYEEEE. CDR3 amino acids: CASSSGGAVSTDTQYF. The CDR3 DNA reads as TGTGCCAGCAGCTCCGGGGGGGCGGTAAGCACAGATACGCAGTATTTT.

The chain has TRBV7-9 and TRBJ1-1; maybe TRBD1 (5 bases). From germline, CDR1 is SEHNR and CDR2 FQNEAQ (reference sequence). The CDR3 sequence is 12 residues long. V was clipped by 5 bases and J by 7 bases, with 11 bases between them. The DNA of the CDR3 is TGTGCCAGCAGCCCAGTGGGGGGTGAAGCTTTCTTT. Its protein product is CASSPVGGEAFF.

This chain uses TRBV25-1 with TRBJ2-1, with D perhaps matching TRBD1 or TRBD2 (5 bases each). This CDR3 is 15 amino acids long. V lost 4 bases and J lost 1, with 11 bases in between. Germline V gene sequence: CDR1 MGHDK, CDR2 SYGVNS. The CDR3 protein is CASSAPGPSYNEQFF. CDR3 DNA: TGTGCCAGCAGTGCTCCGGGACCGTCCTACAATGAGCAGTTCTTC.

The rearrangement uses TRBV6-5 and TRBJ2-5; 7 bases map to TRBD2. The V and J ends lost 3 bases and 7 bases, in that order; junction bases with no gene match: 5. CDR1 is MNHEY, CDR2 SVGAGI, per germline. This CDR3 spans 13 amino acids. This chain's CDR3 is CASSYERGATQYF. The CDR3 DNA reads TGTGCCAGCAGTTATGAGCGGGGCGCGACCCAGTACTTC.

The CDR3 protein is CASSSILEGANEKLFF. The CDR3 DNA sequence: TGTGCCAGCAGTTCTATCCTTGAGGGGGCGAATGAAAAACTGTTTTTT. The J gene is TRBJ1-4, the V gene TRBV28; TRBD1 matches 7 bases. V lost 4 bases to trimming and J lost 5 bases; unmatched junction nucleotides: 10. Germline CDR1 is MDHEN and CDR2 is SYDVKM. This CDR3 is 16 amino acids long. Drawing the rest from reference TRBV28 and TRBJ1-4, the complete variable domain is DVKVTQSSRYLVKRTGEKVFLECVQDMDHENMFWYRQDPGLGLRLIYFSYDVKMKEKGDIPEGYSVSREKKERFSLILESASTNQTSMYLCASSSILEGANEKLFFGSGTQLSVL.

This sequence joins TRBV5-6 and TRBJ1-4; D gene uncertain. The V and J ends lost 1 base and 10 bases respectively, with 20 bases between them. This CDR3 comprises 16 residues. Germline CDR1 and CDR2: SGHDT and YYEEEE. CDR3 protein: CASSLLSPGVYVKLFF. CDR3 nucleotide sequence: TGTGCCAGCAGCTTGTTATCACCAGGTGTTTATGTAAAACTGTTTTTT.

This rearrangement joins TRBV13 to TRBJ2-7; TRBD2 matches at 8 bases. The CDR3 is made up of 15 amino acids. The V and J ends lost 6 bases and 0 bases, in that order; junction bases with no gene match: 7. In germline, CDR1 is PRHDT, CDR2 FYEKMQ (reference sequence). Here the CDR3 reads CASSSHGGGSYEQYF. CDR3 nucleotides: TGTGCCAGCAGTTCCCACGGGGGGGGCTCCTACGAGCAGTACTTC.

The V call is TRBV27, the J call TRBJ1-2, with TRBD1 as a possible D gene (5 bases). The CDR3 totals 12 residues. Trimming stripped 3 bases from V and 7 bases from J, with 9 bases between. CDR1 MNHEY and CDR2 SMNVEV come from the germline V gene (reference sequence). The CDR3 sequence: CASSFPGLGYTF. The CDR3 DNA follows: TGTGCCAGCAGTTTCCCAGGGCTTGGCTACACCTTC.

The chain has TRBV28 and TRBJ1-2; tentatively, D is TRBD1 (6 bases). CDR3 length equals 14 residues. Per the germline V gene, CDR1 is MDHEN and CDR2 is SYDVKM. Trimming left V 6 bases short and J 3 bases short, with 14 bases between. The CDR3 DNA reads as TGTGCCAGCAGCCCACAGGGTTTATACTATGGCTACACCTTC. This gives the protein CASSPQGLYYGYTF.

The rearrangement uses TRBV12-5 and TRBJ2-7; D is undetermined. Trimming took 1 base from V and 9 from J, leaving 19 bases between them. CDR3 length equals 15 residues. The germline V gene has CDR1 LGHNT and CDR2 FRNRAP. CDR3 protein: CASGLGAREAYGQYF. The CDR3 DNA reads as TGTGCTAGTGGTTTGGGGGCGCGCGAGGCGTATGGGCAGTACTTC. Combining the CDR3 with reference TRBV12-5 and TRBJ2-7 gives the whole variable domain DARVTQTPRHKVTEMGQEVTMRCQPILGHNTVFWYRQTMMQGLELLAYFRNRAPLDDSGMPKDRFSAEMPDATLATLKIQPSEPRDSAVYFCASGLGAREAYGQYFGPGTRLTVT.

The chain recombines TRBV5-5 with TRBJ2-4; D unresolved. Germline V gives CDR1 SGHKS, CDR2 YYEKEE (reference sequence). With 4 bases removed from V and 1 base from J, the gap between germline ends came to 12 bases. The CDR3 totals 15 residues. The CDR3 DNA reads as TGTGCCAGCAGCCCGAGGCTGGGGGCCAAAAACATTCAGTACTTC. Protein sequence: CASSPRLGAKNIQYF.

The chain has TRBV5-4 and TRBJ1-2; 7 positions match TRBD1. J gave up 10 bases and V 2 bases, and 17 bases lay outside the gene matches. The CDR3 spans 16 residues. The germline gives CDR1 SGHNT, CDR2 YYREEE (reference sequence). The CDR3 reads CASSFGAAGGRRDYTF. The CDR3 DNA sequence: TGTGCCAGCAGCTTTGGAGCTGCAGGGGGTAGGAGGGACTACACCTTC.